The entry below describes one T cell receptor beta chain. These data are taken from a study of cytomegalovirus exposure and HLA in healthy donors. Germline CDR1 is LNHNV and CDR2 is YYDKDF (reference sequence). The CDR3 contains 16 residues. V was shortened by 2 bases and J by 0 bases, with 14 bases between the two germline ends. 13 Jbeta primers and 60 Vbeta primers were used for the PCR. Profiling relied on immunoSEQ multiplex PCR, and the TCRdb table lists in-frame clones only, not all of them. The top ten hold 6.3% of the sample, which has approximately 190,000 clones, 65% to 90% seen once. Material: PBMCs. The sequence was collected from a man aged 35 to 55 in good health and CMV-seropositive. The rearrangement uses TRBV15 and TRBJ2-7; D might be TRBD1 (8 bases). In DNA, the CDR3 is TGTGCCACCAGCAGAAGCGGGGACAGGAGCTCCTACGAGCAGTACTTC. Encoded protein: CATSRSGDRSSYEQYF.